The 12 T cell receptor beta chains in this list originate from one sample, sequenced in a study of blood T cell repertoires in COVID-19. This table comes from immunoSEQ multiplex PCR, and its TCRdb copy is limited to in-frame clones, with some not included. Among 100,000 to 150,000 clones listed, more than 70% were seen once. Material for sequencing was peripheral blood. Every receptor here comes from a woman aged 25 to 39 who had recovered from COVID-19.

This chain uses TRBV18 with TRBJ1-6; D gene unclear. V lost 6 bases and J lost 3, with 9 bases in between. The germline V gene has CDR1 KGHSH and CDR2 LQKENI. The CDR3 has 14 amino acids. Here the CDR3 reads CASSPEIYNSPLHF. The CDR3 DNA sequence: TGTGCCAGCTCGCCGGAGATCTATAATTCACCCCTCCACTTT.

In its sample, this clone was seen once. This chain connects TRBV15 to TRBJ1-2, with unresolved D. The V gene lost 6 bases and the J gene lost 1 base, with 15 bases spanning the gap. This CDR3 is 15 amino acids long. Germline loops: CDR1 LNHNV, CDR2 YYDKDF (reference sequence). In DNA form, the CDR3 reads TGTGCCACCAGGAGGGAGAGCTCTTTTAACTATGGCTACACCTTC. Protein: CATRRESSFNYGYTF.

This clone has only one observation. In DNA form, the CDR3 reads TGCAGCGTTGAACCCCCTTCTGGCTACACCTTC. Its translation is CSVEPPSGYTF. V gene TRBV29-1 combines with J gene TRBJ1-2; D remains ambiguous. CDR3 size: 11 residues. The V and J ends lost 2 bases and 7 bases respectively, with 8 bases between them. From germline, CDR1 is SQVTM and CDR2 ANQGSEA.

The chain combines TRBV7-3 with TRBJ2-6, with D unclear. The V and J ends lost 4 bases and 2 bases respectively, with 9 bases between them. From germline, CDR1 is SGHTA and CDR2 FQGTGA. There are 15 residues in the CDR3. The CDR3: CASSYTDAGANVLTF. The CDR3 bases are TGTGCCAGCAGCTATACAGACGCTGGGGCCAACGTCCTGACTTTC.

The chain recombines TRBV5-6 with TRBJ1-4; TRBD1 aligns across 9 bases. The CDR3 has 15 residues. V shed 3 bases and J 5 bases; nucleotides not matched to a gene: 5. Germline V gene sequence: CDR1 SGHDT, CDR2 YYEEEE. The CDR3 region is CASSSSGTGNEKLFF. The DNA for the CDR3 is TGTGCCAGCAGCTCCTCCGGGACAGGGAATGAAAAACTGTTTTTT.

The chain recombines TRBV29-1 with TRBJ1-1, with a tentative D call TRBD1 (5 bases). V was pared by 3 bases and J by 8 bases, with 10 bases between. CDR3 length: 11 residues. Germline V lookup: CDR1 SQVTM, CDR2 ANQGSEA. CDR3 amino acids: CSVEEGAEAFF. CDR3 coding DNA: TGCAGCGTTGAGGAAGGGGCCGAAGCTTTCTTT. The full variable domain, rest sourced from reference TRBV29-1 and TRBJ1-1, is SAVISQKPSRDICQRGTSLTIQCQVDSQVTMMFWYRQQPGQSLTLIATANQGSEATYESGFVIDKFPISRPNLTFSTLTVSNMSPEDSSIYLCSVEEGAEAFFGQGTRLTVV.

The chain uses TRBV12-3 or TRBV12-4 and TRBJ1-1; 7 nucleotides line up with TRBD1. The V gene end was trimmed by 9 bases and the J gene end by 0 bases; junction bases not matched to a gene: 4. The CDR3 covers 13 residues. CDR3 residues: CASRTGMNTEAFF. CDR3 bases: TGTGCCAGTCGGACAGGCATGAACACTGAAGCTTTCTTT.

The chain couples TRBV3-1 (or the pseudogene TRBV3-2) to TRBJ2-7; TRBD1 agrees at 8 bases. V was pared by 5 bases and J by 3 bases, with 12 bases of the junction left unmatched. The CDR3 sequence is 16 residues long. Germline V CDR1 and CDR2: LGHDT, YNNKEL (reference sequence). The chain's CDR3 is CASSDLGQGGDYEQYF. The CDR3 DNA is TGTGCCAGCAGCGATCTCGGACAGGGAGGAGACTACGAGCAGTACTTC.

V is TRBV5-1 and J is TRBJ2-3, with TRBD1 as a possible D gene (6 bases). CDR3 length: 15 amino acids. The germline V gene encodes CDR1 SGHRS and CDR2 YFSETQ. V was pared by 8 bases and J by 3 bases, with 19 bases between. The CDR3 protein is CASEEVGARTDTQYF. The DNA for the CDR3 is TGCGCCAGTGAGGAGGTGGGGGCTCGGACAGATACGCAGTATTTT.

The V and J genes are TRBV6-2 or TRBV6-3 and TRBJ2-1; D possibly corresponds to TRBD1 (5 bases). The CDR3 runs to 13 residues. Per the germline V gene, CDR1 is MNHEY and CDR2 is SVGEGT. Trimming took off 5 bases at V and 7 bases at J, with 12 bases between the two ends. CDR3 protein: CASSTTVLNEQFF. DNA of the CDR3: TGTGCCAGCAGTACGACAGTTTTAAATGAGCAGTTCTTC.

In the case of this clone: Relative to the germline gene, one junction end is altered; a read error may explain this. This rearrangement joins TRBV27 to TRBJ1-2, with 8 bases that match TRBD1. This CDR3 has 14 amino acids. Germline V gene sequence: CDR1 MNHEY, CDR2 SMNVEV (reference sequence). The CDR3 nucleotides are TGTGCCAGCAGTTTAGGCGGGCCCGGACAGGGCTGCACCTTC. It codes for CASSLGGPGQGCTF.

V gene TRBV20-1 combines with J gene TRBJ2-1; 8 bases align to TRBD2. J gave up 1 base and V 3 bases, and 8 bases lay outside the gene matches. The CDR3 is made up of 16 amino acids. Germline V gives CDR1 DFQATT, CDR2 SNEGSKA (reference sequence). The CDR3 DNA sequence: TGCAGTGCTAGTAGTAGCGGGAAGCAGTCCTACAATGAGCAGTTCTTC. Amino acids: CSASSSGKQSYNEQFF.